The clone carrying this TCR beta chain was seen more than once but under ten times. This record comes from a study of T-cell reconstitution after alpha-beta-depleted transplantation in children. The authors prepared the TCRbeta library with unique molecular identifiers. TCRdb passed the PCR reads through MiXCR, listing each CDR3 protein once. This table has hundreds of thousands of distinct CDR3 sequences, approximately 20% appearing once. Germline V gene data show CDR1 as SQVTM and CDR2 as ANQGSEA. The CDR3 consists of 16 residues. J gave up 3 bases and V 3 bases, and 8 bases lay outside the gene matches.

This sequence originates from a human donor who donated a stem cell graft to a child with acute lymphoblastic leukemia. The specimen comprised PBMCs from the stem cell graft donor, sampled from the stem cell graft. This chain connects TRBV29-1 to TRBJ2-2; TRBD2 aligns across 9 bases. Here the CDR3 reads CSVEAGGPLYTGELFF. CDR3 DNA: TGCAGCGTTGAGGCGGGAGGGCCGTTGTACACCGGGGAGCTGTTTTTT.